This T cell receptor (beta chain) is from a study of blood T cell repertoires in COVID-19. Study background: PBMCs, B-cell-depleted T cells, or T cells provided the cDNA or gDNA that made up the material.

The CDR3 runs to 17 residues. Per the germline V gene, CDR1 is KGHSH and CDR2 is LQKENI. The V gene lost 2 bases and the J gene lost 1 base, with 15 bases spanning the gap. Profiled with immunoSEQ multiplex PCR; TCRdb holds only in-frame clones, not every one. The sample lists roughly 92,000 clones, roughly 87% occurring once. Material for sequencing was peripheral blood. The sequence derives from a woman older than 75 with acute or convalescent COVID-19. The J gene is TRBJ2-4, the V gene TRBV18, with D perhaps matching TRBD2 (5 bases). CDR3 nucleotides: TGTGCCAGCTCACCAGGAGGTGGGGTAGGGGCCAAAAACATTCAGTACTTC. Protein sequence: CASSPGGGVGAKNIQYF.